This T cell receptor beta chain comes out of a study of blood T cell repertoires in COVID-19. Here immunoSEQ multiplex PCR was the method, and the copy in TCRdb shows in-frame clones only, minus some. The sample holds approximately 270,000 clones, less than 95% seen once. Germline assignment: CDR1 LNHDA and CDR2 SQIVND (reference sequence). V was shortened by 1 base and J by 2 bases, with 9 bases between the two germline ends. The CDR3 sequence is 15 residues long. The clonotype comes from a man in his forties or fifties who had been exposed to COVID-19. V usage is TRBV19 and J usage is TRBJ1-5, with a weak D call TRBD1 (6 bases). Source material: PBMCs or T cells enriched from blood (not recorded which). Written as DNA, the CDR3 is TGTGCCAGTAGTATAGTAAGACAGGGCAATCAGCCCCAGCATTTT. Translated, it gives CASSIVRQGNQPQHF.